This record looks at one T cell receptor beta chain sequence and its context. Germline V gene data show CDR1 as KGHDR and CDR2 as SFDVKD. V was pared by 4 bases and J by 0 bases, with 11 bases between. The CDR3 is 15 residues long. This sample is drawn from a study of patients and donors after allogeneic stem cell transplantation. TCRdb re-called the RT-PCR reads with MiXCR, one entry per CDR3 protein. The table shows over 350,000 distinct CDR3 sequences, with around 15% occurring only once. Sequencing input: blood, either unsorted or a sorted T cell fraction (not recorded which). The chain combines TRBV24-1 with TRBJ2-5; no firm D call. This TCR was sampled from a human donor who was either an allogeneic HSCT recipient or a stem cell or donor lymphocyte infusion donor (not recorded which). It is not recorded whose cells these are; they may come from a transplant donor. CDR3 region: CATSDPDTYQETQYF. DNA for the CDR3: TGTGCCACCAGTGACCCTGACACGTACCAAGAGACCCAGTACTTC.